The 4 T cell receptor beta chains reported below all come from one sample, sequenced in a study of cytomegalovirus exposure and HLA in healthy donors. Method: immunoSEQ multiplex PCR; TCRdb's copy keeps in-frame clones and lacks some. The data contain 150,000 to 200,000 clones, nearly 90% of them singletons. The specimen sequenced was PBMCs. The source is a woman between 18 and 29 years old in good health and CMV-seropositive.

The CDR3 spells CSVAGPRPEAFF. CDR3 sequence (DNA): TGCAGCGTTGCAGGCCCCCGCCCTGAAGCTTTCTTT. J is TRBJ1-1 and V is TRBV29-1; D remains unclear. V lost 4 bases, J lost 6 bases, and 12 bases lay in between. CDR3 size: 12 residues. Germline CDR1 SQVTM, CDR2 ANQGSEA.

The chain joins TRBV7-6 to TRBJ1-3, with a tentative D call TRBD1 (5 bases). This CDR3 has 16 residues. The V gene's germline CDR1 is SGHVS and CDR2 FNYEAQ. Trimming left V 3 bases short and J 2 bases short, with 14 bases between. CDR3 residues: CASSFGGPAPGNTIYF. The CDR3 nucleotides read TGTGCCAGCAGCTTCGGGGGTCCAGCACCTGGAAACACCATATATTTT. Full variable domain (outside the CDR3, taken from reference TRBV7-6 and TRBJ1-3): GAGVSQSPRYKVTKRGQDVALRCDPISGHVSLYWYRQALGQGPEFLTYFNYEAQQDKSGLPNDRFSAERPEGSISTLTIQRTEQRDSAMYRCASSFGGPAPGNTIYFGEGSWLTVV.

The J gene is TRBJ2-4, the V gene TRBV27, with 11 bases matching TRBD1. Germline values: CDR1 MNHEY, CDR2 SMNVEV (reference sequence). Losses at the gene ends were 3 bases for V and 0 bases for J; bases not matched to a gene: 10. The CDR3 is 19 residues long. CDR3 in amino acids: CASSLLPGQGVLAKNIQYF. The CDR3 nucleotides are TGTGCCAGCAGTTTGTTACCGGGACAGGGGGTTTTAGCCAAAAACATTCAGTACTTC.

The gene calls are TRBV19 and TRBJ2-1; D remains unclear. From germline, CDR1 is LNHDA and CDR2 SQIVND (reference sequence). This CDR3 has 13 residues. Trimming pared 3 bases from V and 4 bases from J, leaving 7 bases between. In DNA, the CDR3 is TGTGCCAGTAGTATTAGTGATTACAATGAGCAGTTCTTC. It encodes CASSISDYNEQFF.